The rows below give T cell receptor beta chains drawn from one sample of a study of cytomegalovirus exposure and HLA in healthy donors. The table came from immunoSEQ multiplex PCR; TCRdb's copy has only in-frame clones and leaves some out. The top ten hold roughly 0.31% of the sample, which has about 250,000 clones, 80% seen once. Sequencing was performed on PBMCs. The receptors originated from a girl aged 2-10 years in good health and CMV-seronegative. Both conserved end residues are part of each CDR3. A D gene is named only where the DNA matches it firmly. Size values are once, few and many counts, or a class for expanded clones, and some rows have none.

v_call	j_call	clone_size	d_call	cdr3_aa	cdr3_nt
TRBV9	TRBJ2-1	.	.	CASSVVPALGGEQFF	TGTGCCAGCAGCGTAGTCCCAGCGTTGGGTGGTGAGCAGTTCTTC
TRBV5-1	TRBJ2-6	.	.	CASSFTGLGANVLTF	TGCGCCAGCAGCTTTACAGGGCTTGGGGCCAACGTCCTGACTTTC
TRBV2	TRBJ1-5	.	.	CASSSQGYSNQPQHF	TGTGCCAGCAGTTCCCAGGGTTATAGCAATCAGCCCCAGCATTTT
TRBV6-9	TRBJ2-1	.	TRBD2	CASSYTSRLAGMSRNEQFF	TGTGCCAGCAGTTATACGTCGCGACTAGCGGGAATGAGTCGGAATGAGCAGTTCTTC
TRBV6-5	TRBJ1-5	.	.	CASSYYGTGNQPQHF	TGTGCCAGCAGTTACTACGGTACGGGGAATCAGCCCCAGCATTTT
TRBV25-1	TRBJ2-1	few	.	CASSGVAYNEQFF	TGTGCCAGCAGCGGGGTAGCTTACAATGAGCAGTTCTTC
TRBV2	TRBJ2-1	.	TRBD1	CASSEGGQANEQFF	TGTGCCAGCAGTGAAGGGGGACAGGCCAATGAGCAGTTCTTC
TRBV10-3	TRBJ2-2	.	.	CAISREPNTGELFF	TGTGCCATCAGCCGGGAACCGAACACCGGGGAGCTGTTTTTT
TRBV2	TRBJ2-7	.	.	CASGGRIEYF	TGTGCCAGCGGAGGTAGAATTGAGTACTTC
TRBV10-2	TRBJ1-1	.	.	CASSESPAGRRNTEAFF	TGCGCCAGCAGTGAGTCTCCGGCAGGGCGGCGGAACACTGAAGCTTTCTTT
TRBV7-8	TRBJ2-2	.	.	CASSLVSLRATLTGELFF	TGTGCCAGCAGCTTAGTATCCCTACGAGCTACCCTAACCGGGGAGCTGTTTTTT
TRBV7-2	TRBJ2-6	few	TRBD1	CASSQTGGASGANVLTF	TGTGCCAGCAGCCAGACAGGGGGCGCGTCTGGGGCCAACGTCCTGACTTTC
TRBV7-6	TRBJ2-1	.	.	CASSLRGNEQFF	TGTGCCAGCAGCTTGCGGGGCAATGAGCAGTTCTTC
TRBV27	TRBJ2-1	.	.	CASRELAIQYNEQFF	TGTGCCAGCAGGGAGCTAGCGATACAATACAATGAGCAGTTCTTC
TRBV9	TRBJ2-2	.	TRBD2	CASSVMSLAGYTGELFF	TGTGCCAGCAGCGTAATGTCACTAGCGGGCTACACCGGGGAGCTGTTTTTT
TRBV4-1	TRBJ2-7	.	.	CASSRQDGTYEQYF	TGCGCCAGCAGCCGACAGGACGGTACCTACGAGCAGTACTTC
TRBV2	TRBJ1-1	.	.	CASSRREVNTEAFF	TGTGCCAGCAGTCGTAGGGAGGTGAACACTGAAGCTTTCTTT
TRBV29-1	TRBJ2-3	.	TRBD2	CSALRHTGLAASTLGDTQYF	TGCAGCGCATTAAGACACACGGGACTAGCGGCGTCCACACTGGGAGATACGCAGTATTTT
TRBV2	TRBJ1-6	.	.	CASSVDSVNSPLHF	TGTGCCAGCAGTGTGGACAGCGTTAATTCACCCCTCCACTTT
TRBV7-9	TRBJ2-6	.	TRBD1	CASPRTGVVSGANVLTF	TGTGCCAGCCCTAGGACAGGGGTCGTCTCCGGGGCCAACGTCCTGACTTTC
TRBV28	TRBJ2-1	.	.	CASSFARGSLGEQFF	TGTGCCAGCAGTTTCGCGCGGGGATCCCTCGGTGAGCAGTTCTTC
TRBV30	TRBJ2-1	.	TRBD1	CAWSVQGLEFF	TGTGCCTGGAGTGTACAGGGGTTAGAGTTCTTC
TRBV2	TRBJ1-2	.	.	CASSDEGETNYGYTF	TGTGCCAGCAGTGATGAGGGGGAGACTAACTATGGCTACACCTTC
TRBV27	TRBJ1-2	.	.	CASSRTTGSYFYGYTF	TGTGCCAGCAGCCGTACGACCGGGTCCTACTTCTATGGCTACACCTTC
TRBV7-9	TRBJ2-1	.	.	CASTPKSFYNEQFF	TGTGCCAGCACCCCAAAAAGCTTCTACAATGAGCAGTTCTTC
TRBV4-1	TRBJ1-4	.	TRBD1	CASSQDSGQGIEKLFF	TGCGCCAGCAGCCAAGATTCCGGACAGGGGATAGAAAAACTGTTTTTT
TRBV27	TRBJ2-2	.	TRBD1	CASSFWTGTTGELFF	TGTGCCAGCAGTTTCTGGACAGGGACCACCGGGGAGCTGTTTTTT
TRBV7-2	TRBJ2-1	.	TRBD2	CASSLTGTKGYNEQFF	TGTGCCAGCAGCTTAACCGGGACTAAAGGCTACAATGAGCAGTTCTTC
TRBV7-8	TRBJ1-5	once	.	CASSLAPAQGDRAQHF	TGTGCCAGCAGCTTAGCGCCTGCCCAGGGTGATCGGGCCCAGCATTTT